The rows below give T cell receptor beta chains drawn from one sample of a study of shared clonotypes between healthy human individuals. Data came from immunoSEQ multiplex PCR; TCRdb stores just in-frame clones and leaves some out. This table holds over 1.5 million clones, 98% found once. The sample was naive CD4+ T cells sorted from blood. These TCRs come from a man aged 25-40 years in good health. The CDR3 runs from the conserved cysteine through the conserved F or W. D genes are given only for firm matches. Size is omitted from some rows. Given values are once, few, many or a class for expanded clones.

TRBV5-1	.	TRBJ2-1	16	TRBD2	CASSLFAAGGYNEQFF	TGCGCCAGCAGCTTGTTCGCAGCGGGGGGATACAATGAGCAGTTCTTC
TRBV14	.	TRBJ2-7	14	.	CASSRRLSSYEQYF	TGTGCCAGCAGCCGAAGGCTGAGCTCCTACGAGCAGTACTTC
TRBV30	.	TRBJ2-5	11	.	CAWGSIGTQYF	TGTGCCTGGGGTTCGATTGGGACCCAGTACTTC
TRBV29-1	.	TRBJ2-3	15	TRBD2	CSGNKAGAATDTQYF	TGCAGCGGCAACAAAGCGGGAGCGGCCACAGATACGCAGTATTTT
TRBV7-9	.	TRBJ1-5	14	.	CASSLDAWDQPQHF	TGTGCCAGCAGCTTGGACGCCTGGGATCAGCCCCAGCATTTT
TRBV28	.	TRBJ2-2	12	.	CASRLNTGELFF	TGTGCCAGCAGACTAAACACCGGGGAGCTGTTTTTT
TRBV7-9	.	TRBJ1-5	16	.	CASSLGIKDSNQPQHF	TGTGCCAGCAGCTTGGGCATAAAGGATAGCAATCAGCCCCAGCATTTT
TRBV28	once	TRBJ2-6	19	TRBD1	CASSLMTGYLVSGANVLTF	TGTGCCAGCAGTTTAATGACAGGGTATCTAGTCTCTGGGGCCAACGTCCTGACTTTC
TRBV28	once	TRBJ1-4	12	.	CASSSTQEKLFF	TGTGCCAGCAGTTCCACGCAGGAAAAACTGTTTTTT
TRBV7-4	once	TRBJ2-4	8	.	CASPHSYF	TGTGCCAGCCCCCACTCGTACTTC
TRBV7-2	.	TRBJ2-1	13	.	CASSVSGIPEQFF	TGTGCCAGCAGCGTATCGGGAATCCCTGAGCAGTTCTTC
TRBV6-1	.	TRBJ2-5	15	.	CASPGRGRFRETQYF	TGTGCCAGTCCGGGGCGAGGGCGGTTCCGGGAGACCCAGTACTTC
TRBV18	.	TRBJ2-1	16	.	CASSPLGSYSYNEQFF	TGTGCCAGCTCACCCTTGGGATCATACTCCTACAATGAGCAGTTCTTC
TRBV7-9	.	TRBJ2-3	16	TRBD2	CASSAPTSGKQDTQYF	TGTGCCAGCAGCGCCCCCACTAGCGGGAAGCAAGATACGCAGTATTTT
TRBV7-9	.	TRBJ2-7	14	TRBD1	CASRGTGSSYEQYF	TGTGCCAGCAGGGGGACAGGATCCTCCTACGAGCAGTACTTC
TRBV28	.	TRBJ2-3	14	TRBD1	CASSYRGPTDTQYF	TGTGCCAGCAGTTACAGGGGTCCCACAGATACGCAGTATTTT
TRBV9	.	TRBJ1-2	13	TRBD1	CASSVDGTDGYTF	TGTGCCAGCAGCGTAGACGGGACAGATGGCTACACCTTC
TRBV6-5	.	TRBJ1-3	13	.	CASSTWSGNTIYF	TGTGCCAGCAGCACCTGGTCTGGAAACACCATATATTTT
TRBV11-3	.	TRBJ2-5	16	TRBD2	CASSTGGLAGAETQYF	TGTGCCAGCAGCACGGGGGGACTAGCGGGAGCGGAGACCCAGTACTTC
TRBV9	.	TRBJ1-1	14	TRBD1	CASSKTGDYTEAFF	TGTGCCAGCAGCAAGACAGGGGATTACACTGAAGCTTTCTTT
TRBV7-2	.	TRBJ2-5	16	TRBD2	CASSPVGTTSAETQYF	TGTGCCAGCAGTCCCGTGGGGACTACTAGTGCAGAGACCCAGTACTTC
TRBV27	.	TRBJ2-3	13	.	CASSFRETDTQYF	TGTGCCAGCAGTTTCCGGGAGACAGATACGCAGTATTTT
TRBV18	.	TRBJ2-6	16	.	CASSPHPPSGANVLTF	TGTGCCAGCTCACCACACCCCCCCTCTGGGGCCAACGTCCTGACTTTC
TRBV9	.	TRBJ2-2	17	TRBD2	CASSVARSGRNTGELFF	TGTGCCAGCAGCGTAGCCCGAAGCGGGAGAAACACCGGGGAGCTGTTTTTT
TRBV6-5	.	TRBJ1-5	14	.	CASSYSKWAADQHF	TGTGCCAGCAGTTACTCGAAGTGGGCTGCTGACCAGCATTTT
TRBV6-5	.	TRBJ1-1	14	.	CASSIQGLNTEAFF	TGTGCCAGCAGTATACAGGGTTTGAACACTGAAGCTTTCTTT
TRBV9	once	TRBJ2-5	17	TRBD2	CASSVAPSGTRGETQYF	TGTGCCAGCAGCGTTGCCCCTAGCGGGACCCGGGGAGAGACCCAGTACTTC
TRBV27	once	TRBJ2-3	16	.	CASSLHLGVGTDTQYF	TGTGCCAGCAGTTTACATCTCGGGGTTGGGACAGATACGCAGTATTTT
TRBV4-3	.	TRBJ2-1	17	.	CASSQDPGKSSYNEQFF	TGCGCCAGCAGCCAAGACCCGGGGAAGAGCTCCTACAATGAGCAGTTCTTC
TRBV11-3	once	TRBJ2-1	12	.	CASSLVGNEQFF	TGTGCCAGCAGCTTAGTCGGCAATGAGCAGTTCTTC
TRBV10-3	.	TRBJ1-2	14	TRBD1	CAITPTGANYGYTF	TGTGCCATCACGCCGACAGGGGCCAACTATGGCTACACCTTC
TRBV18	.	TRBJ2-5	13	.	CASSPGLRETQYF	TGTGCCAGCTCACCTGGTCTTCGTGAGACCCAGTACTTC
TRBV5-1	.	TRBJ1-4	14	TRBD1	CASSVGQANEKLFF	TGCGCCAGCAGCGTCGGACAGGCTAATGAAAAACTGTTTTTT
TRBV6-1	.	TRBJ1-1	14	.	CASRQWGPNTEAFF	TGTGCCAGCAGGCAGTGGGGTCCGAACACTGAAGCTTTCTTT
TRBV9	.	TRBJ2-2	18	.	CASSVGAVPGDGTGELFF	TGTGCCAGCAGCGTAGGGGCCGTACCGGGAGATGGGACCGGGGAGCTGTTTTTT
TRBV4-1	.	TRBJ2-3	17	.	CASSMIIDSQGADTQYF	TGCGCCAGCAGCATGATTATTGACAGCCAAGGCGCAGATACGCAGTATTTT
TRBV7-3	.	TRBJ2-1	16	.	CASSSGSLEGYNEQFF	TGTGCCAGCAGCTCGGGGAGCCTAGAGGGCTACAATGAGCAGTTCTTC
TRBV6-1	once	TRBJ2-1	11	.	CASSVFTEQFF	TGTGCCAGCAGTGTGTTCACTGAGCAGTTCTTC
TRBV7-2	.	TRBJ2-7	15	TRBD1	CASSRDRGQLGEQYF	TGTGCCAGCAGCCGCGACAGGGGACAACTAGGCGAGCAGTACTTC
TRBV9	.	TRBJ1-2	15	.	CASSPPQGPRAGYTF	TGTGCCAGCAGCCCCCCGCAGGGGCCGCGTGCGGGCTACACCTTC
TRBV29-1	.	TRBJ1-1	12	.	CSVRTGNTEAFF	TGCAGCGTGAGAACAGGGAACACTGAAGCTTTCTTT
TRBV29-1	.	TRBJ2-3	13	.	CSVEKISTDTQYF	TGCAGCGTTGAAAAGATTAGCACAGATACGCAGTATTTT
TRBV2	.	TRBJ2-7	15	TRBD1	CASSAAGTGVYEQYF	TGTGCCAGCAGTGCCGCCGGGACAGGGGTCTACGAGCAGTACTTC
TRBV2	.	TRBJ1-1	14	.	CASSEGGPDTEAFF	TGTGCCAGCAGTGAAGGGGGGCCGGACACTGAAGCTTTCTTT
TRBV15	.	TRBJ2-1	16	TRBD2	CATSMGLADVYNEQFF	TGTGCCACCAGCATGGGACTAGCGGACGTATACAATGAGCAGTTCTTC
TRBV5-1	.	TRBJ2-1	12	TRBD1	CASSLAGTGGFF	TGCGCCAGCAGCTTGGCCGGGACAGGTGGGTTCTTC
TRBV7-9	.	TRBJ2-5	16	TRBD1	CASSLEGTGARETQYF	TGTGCCAGCAGCTTAGAGGGGACAGGGGCACGGGAGACCCAGTACTTC
TRBV5-1	.	TRBJ2-1	16	.	CASSLGQRLNYNEQFF	TGCGCCAGCAGCTTGGGGCAGAGACTGAACTACAATGAGCAGTTCTTC
TRBV11-2	.	TRBJ2-7	18	TRBD1	CASSFNPSTGTFAYEQYF	TGTGCCAGCAGCTTCAACCCCTCGACAGGGACATTCGCCTACGAGCAGTACTTC
TRBV6-4	.	TRBJ2-1	17	.	CASSDSGQGYPYNEQFF	TGTGCCAGCAGTGACTCGGGGCAGGGTTATCCCTACAATGAGCAGTTCTTC
TRBV14	.	TRBJ2-1	11	.	CASSAQNEQFF	TGTGCCAGCAGCGCCCAGAATGAGCAGTTCTTC
TRBV7-9	once	TRBJ2-5	15	.	CASSPPGHRRETQYF	TGTGCCAGCAGCCCGCCGGGACACCGTAGGGAGACCCAGTACTTC
TRBV29-1	.	TRBJ2-3	12	.	CSVVRVTDTQYF	TGCAGCGTTGTACGGGTGACAGATACGCAGTATTTT
TRBV7-9	.	TRBJ2-1	15	TRBD2	CASSIQVSGREFTFF	TGTGCCAGCAGCATACAGGTTTCGGGGCGGGAGTTTACGTTCTTC
TRBV28	.	TRBJ2-7	16	TRBD1	CASSSTWDRGRYEQYF	TGTGCCAGCAGTTCGACCTGGGACAGGGGACGGTACGAGCAGTACTTC
TRBV6-1	.	TRBJ2-5	17	TRBD2	CASSDVGLAGGQETQYF	TGTGCCAGCAGTGACGTCGGTCTAGCGGGAGGACAAGAGACCCAGTACTTC
TRBV7-9	.	TRBJ2-7	14	.	CASSSPRRGSEQYF	TGTGCCAGCAGCTCACCCAGAAGGGGATCCGAGCAGTACTTC